The text below deals with one T cell receptor beta chain. Both 60 Vbeta primers and 13 Jbeta primers went into the PCR. The assay was immunoSEQ multiplex PCR, and TCRdb's table has in-frame clones only and misses some. The profile shows about 160,000 clones, approximately 80% of them singletons. This sample was taken from a study of cytomegalovirus exposure and HLA in healthy donors. Trimming stripped 6 bases from V and 4 bases from J, with 9 bases between. Germline CDR1 and CDR2: DFQATT and SNEGSKA (reference sequence). The CDR3 contains 11 residues. This sequence was found in a man aged 30-40 years in good health and CMV-seronegative. Material: PBMCs. The V gene is TRBV20-1, the J gene TRBJ1-2, with unresolved D. The CDR3, as DNA: TGCAGTGCCACAGTTGGCTATGGCTACACCTTC. Protein product: CSATVGYGYTF.